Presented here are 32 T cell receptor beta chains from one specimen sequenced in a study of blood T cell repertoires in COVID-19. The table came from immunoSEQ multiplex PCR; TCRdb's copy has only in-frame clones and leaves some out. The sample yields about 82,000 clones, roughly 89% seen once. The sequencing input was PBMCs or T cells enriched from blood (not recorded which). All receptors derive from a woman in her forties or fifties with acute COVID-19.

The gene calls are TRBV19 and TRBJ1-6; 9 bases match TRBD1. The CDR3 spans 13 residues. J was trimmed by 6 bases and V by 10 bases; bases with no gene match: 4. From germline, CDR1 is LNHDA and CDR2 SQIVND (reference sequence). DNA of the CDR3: TGTGCCACGGGACAGGGACCTAATTCACCCCTCCACTTT. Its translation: CATGQGPNSPLHF.

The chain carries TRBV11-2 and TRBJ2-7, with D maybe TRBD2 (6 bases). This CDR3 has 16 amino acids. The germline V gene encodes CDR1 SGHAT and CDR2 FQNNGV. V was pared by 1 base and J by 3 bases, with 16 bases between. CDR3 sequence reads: CASSLGSGTGSYEQYF. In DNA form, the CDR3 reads TGTGCCAGCAGCTTAGGGTCCGGGACTGGGAGCTACGAGCAGTACTTC.

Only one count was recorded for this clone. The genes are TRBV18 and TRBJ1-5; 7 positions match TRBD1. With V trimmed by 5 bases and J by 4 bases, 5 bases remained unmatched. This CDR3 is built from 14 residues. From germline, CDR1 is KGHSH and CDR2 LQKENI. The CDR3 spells CASSLGTVNQPQHF. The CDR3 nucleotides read TGTGCCAGCTCATTGGGGACAGTAAATCAGCCCCAGCATTTT.

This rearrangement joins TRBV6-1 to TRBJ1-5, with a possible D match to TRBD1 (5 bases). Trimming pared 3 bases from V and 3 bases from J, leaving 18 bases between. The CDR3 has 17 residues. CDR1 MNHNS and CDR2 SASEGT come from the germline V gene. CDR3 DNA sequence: TGTGCCAGCAGTGACGGGGGTCGGGGGTCTTCCAATCAGCCCCAGCATTTT. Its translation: CASSDGGRGSSNQPQHF.

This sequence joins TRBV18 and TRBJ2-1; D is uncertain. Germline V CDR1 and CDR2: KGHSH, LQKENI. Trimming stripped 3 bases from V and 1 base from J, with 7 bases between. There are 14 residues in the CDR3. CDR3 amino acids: CASSPPGSYNEQFF. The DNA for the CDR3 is TGTGCCAGCTCACCCCCCGGTTCCTACAATGAGCAGTTCTTC.

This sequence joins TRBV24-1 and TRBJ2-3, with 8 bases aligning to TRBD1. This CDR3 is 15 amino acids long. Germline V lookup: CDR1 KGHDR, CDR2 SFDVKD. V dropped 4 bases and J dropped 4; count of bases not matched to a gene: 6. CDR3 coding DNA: TGTGCCACCAGTGACTGGACAGGGAACGCAGATACGCAGTATTTT. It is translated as CATSDWTGNADTQYF.

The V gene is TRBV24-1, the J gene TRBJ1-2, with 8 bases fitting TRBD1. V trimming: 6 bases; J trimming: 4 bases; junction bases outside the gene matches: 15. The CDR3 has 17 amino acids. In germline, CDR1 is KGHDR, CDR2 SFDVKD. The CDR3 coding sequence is TGTGCCACCAGTAGACCTTGGGACAGGCAGTCTCGCTATGGCTACACCTTC. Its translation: CATSRPWDRQSRYGYTF.

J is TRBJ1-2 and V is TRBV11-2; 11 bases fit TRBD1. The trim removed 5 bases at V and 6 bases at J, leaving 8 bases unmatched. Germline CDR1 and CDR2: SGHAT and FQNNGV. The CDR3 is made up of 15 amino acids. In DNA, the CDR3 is TGTGCCAGCAGCCAGACCCGGACAGGGGGCGATGGCTACACCTTC. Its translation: CASSQTRTGGDGYTF.

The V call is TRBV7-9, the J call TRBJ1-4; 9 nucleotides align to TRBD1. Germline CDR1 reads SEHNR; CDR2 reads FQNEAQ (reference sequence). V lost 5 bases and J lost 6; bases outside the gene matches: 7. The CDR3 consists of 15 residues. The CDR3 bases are TGTGCCAGCAGCCCGAGAGACAGGGGGTATGAAAAACTGTTTTTT. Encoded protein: CASSPRDRGYEKLFF.

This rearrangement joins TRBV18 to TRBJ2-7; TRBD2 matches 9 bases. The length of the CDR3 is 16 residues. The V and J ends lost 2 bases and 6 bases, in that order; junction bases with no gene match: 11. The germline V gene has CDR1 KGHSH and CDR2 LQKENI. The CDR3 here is CASSPRGGRAYLEQYF. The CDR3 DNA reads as TGTGCCAGCTCACCAAGAGGCGGGAGGGCCTACCTCGAGCAGTACTTC.

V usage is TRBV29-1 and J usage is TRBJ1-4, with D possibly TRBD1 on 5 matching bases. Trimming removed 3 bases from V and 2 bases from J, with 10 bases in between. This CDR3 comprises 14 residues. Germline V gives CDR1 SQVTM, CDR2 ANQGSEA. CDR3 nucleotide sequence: TGCAGCGTTGACAGGGAAGGTACTAATGAAAAACTGTTTTTT. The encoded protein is CSVDREGTNEKLFF.

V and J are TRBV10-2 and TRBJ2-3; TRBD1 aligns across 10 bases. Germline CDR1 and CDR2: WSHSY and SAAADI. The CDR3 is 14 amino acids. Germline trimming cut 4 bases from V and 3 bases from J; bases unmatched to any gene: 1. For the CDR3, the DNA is TGCGCCAGCAGTGGACAGGGGGCGACAGATACGCAGTATTTT. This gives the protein CASSGQGATDTQYF.

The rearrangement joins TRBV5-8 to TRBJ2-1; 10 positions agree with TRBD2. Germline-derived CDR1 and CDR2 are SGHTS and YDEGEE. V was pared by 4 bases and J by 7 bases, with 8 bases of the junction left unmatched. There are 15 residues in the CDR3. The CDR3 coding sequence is TGTGCCAGCAGCGCTAGCGGGAGTCAGAGTAATGAGCAGTTCTTC. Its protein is CASSASGSQSNEQFF.

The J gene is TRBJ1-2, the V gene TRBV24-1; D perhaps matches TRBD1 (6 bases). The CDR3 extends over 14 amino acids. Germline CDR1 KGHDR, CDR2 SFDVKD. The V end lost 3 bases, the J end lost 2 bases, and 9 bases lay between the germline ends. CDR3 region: CATSDAGDNYGYTF. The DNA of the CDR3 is TGTGCCACCAGTGATGCAGGGGACAACTATGGCTACACCTTC.

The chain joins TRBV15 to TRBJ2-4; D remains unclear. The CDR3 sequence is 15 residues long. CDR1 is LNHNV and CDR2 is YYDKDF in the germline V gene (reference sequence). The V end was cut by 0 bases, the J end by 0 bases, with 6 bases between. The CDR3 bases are TGTGCCACCAGCAGAGAGGAGATAGCCAAAAACATTCAGTACTTC. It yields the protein CATSREEIAKNIQYF.

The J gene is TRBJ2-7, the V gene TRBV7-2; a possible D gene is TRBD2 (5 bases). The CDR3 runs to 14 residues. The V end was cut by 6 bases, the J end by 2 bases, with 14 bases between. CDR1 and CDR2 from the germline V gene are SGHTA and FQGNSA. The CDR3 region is CASSSSLVAYEQYF. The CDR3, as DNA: TGTGCCAGCAGTTCTTCACTAGTTGCCTACGAGCAGTACTTC.

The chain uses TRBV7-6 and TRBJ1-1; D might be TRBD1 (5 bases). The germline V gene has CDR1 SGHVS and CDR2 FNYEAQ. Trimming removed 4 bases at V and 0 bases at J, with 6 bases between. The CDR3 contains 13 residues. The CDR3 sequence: CASSSQVNTEAFF. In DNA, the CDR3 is TGTGCCAGCAGCTCACAGGTGAACACTGAAGCTTTCTTT.

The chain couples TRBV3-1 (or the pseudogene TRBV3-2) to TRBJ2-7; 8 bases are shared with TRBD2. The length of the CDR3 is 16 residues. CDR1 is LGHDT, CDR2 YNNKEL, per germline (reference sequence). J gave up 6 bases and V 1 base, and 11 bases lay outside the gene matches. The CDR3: CASSQVPGGPFGEQYF. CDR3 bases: TGTGCCAGCAGCCAAGTACCGGGAGGGCCCTTTGGCGAGCAGTACTTC.

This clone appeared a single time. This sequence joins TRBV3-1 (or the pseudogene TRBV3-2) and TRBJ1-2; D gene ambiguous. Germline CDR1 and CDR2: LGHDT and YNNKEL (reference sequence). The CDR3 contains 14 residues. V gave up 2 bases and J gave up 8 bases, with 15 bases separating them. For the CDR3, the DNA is TGTGCCAGCAGCCAATTTACGGAGTCTTGGGGCTACACCTTC. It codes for CASSQFTESWGYTF.

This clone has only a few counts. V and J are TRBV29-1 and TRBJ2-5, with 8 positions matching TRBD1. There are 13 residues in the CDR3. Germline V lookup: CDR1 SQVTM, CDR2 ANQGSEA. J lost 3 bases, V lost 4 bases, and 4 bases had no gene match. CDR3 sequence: CSVVPGGKETQYF. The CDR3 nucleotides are TGCAGCGTTGTACCAGGGGGCAAAGAGACCCAGTACTTC.

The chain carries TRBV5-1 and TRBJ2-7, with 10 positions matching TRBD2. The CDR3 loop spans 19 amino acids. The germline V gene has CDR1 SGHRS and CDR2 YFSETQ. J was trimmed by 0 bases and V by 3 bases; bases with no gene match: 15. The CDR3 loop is CASSSIRWTSGIPSYEQYF. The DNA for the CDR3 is TGCGCCAGCAGCTCCATCCGGTGGACTAGCGGAATCCCCTCCTACGAGCAGTACTTC.

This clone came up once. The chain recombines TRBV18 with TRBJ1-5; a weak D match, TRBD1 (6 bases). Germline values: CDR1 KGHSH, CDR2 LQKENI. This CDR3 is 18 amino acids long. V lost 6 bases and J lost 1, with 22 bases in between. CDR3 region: CASSRKAESQGSNQPQHF. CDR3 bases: TGTGCCAGCTCCCGCAAAGCCGAATCACAGGGAAGCAATCAGCCCCAGCATTTT.

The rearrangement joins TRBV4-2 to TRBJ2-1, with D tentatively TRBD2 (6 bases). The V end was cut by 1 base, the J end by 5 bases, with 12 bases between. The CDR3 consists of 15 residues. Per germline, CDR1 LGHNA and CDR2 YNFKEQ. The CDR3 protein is CASSQGLASDNEQFF. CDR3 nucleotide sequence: TGTGCCAGCAGCCAAGGTCTGGCTAGCGACAATGAGCAGTTCTTC.

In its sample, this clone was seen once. The CDR3 loop reads CASSIPDSGANVLTF. The CDR3 DNA follows: TGTGCCAGTAGTATACCAGATTCTGGGGCCAACGTCCTGACTTTC. The gene calls are TRBV19 and TRBJ2-6; D is ambiguous. Germline V CDR1 and CDR2: LNHDA, SQIVND (reference sequence). The ends were cut back, 2 bases at V and 1 base at J, with 6 bases in the middle. CDR3 size: 15 residues.

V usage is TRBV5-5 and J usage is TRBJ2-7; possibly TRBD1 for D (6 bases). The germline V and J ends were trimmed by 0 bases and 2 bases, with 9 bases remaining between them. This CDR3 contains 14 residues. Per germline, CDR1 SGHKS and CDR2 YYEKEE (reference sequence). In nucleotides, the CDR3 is TGTGCCAGCAGCTTGGGGGGGACACCCTACGAGCAGTACTTC. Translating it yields CASSLGGTPYEQYF.

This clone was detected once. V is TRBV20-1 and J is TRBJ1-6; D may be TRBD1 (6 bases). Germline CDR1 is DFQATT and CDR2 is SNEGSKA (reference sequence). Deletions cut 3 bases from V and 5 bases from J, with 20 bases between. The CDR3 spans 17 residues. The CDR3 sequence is CSASDYRTGLDNSPLHF. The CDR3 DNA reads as TGCAGTGCTAGTGACTACCGCACAGGGCTTGATAATTCACCCCTCCACTTT.

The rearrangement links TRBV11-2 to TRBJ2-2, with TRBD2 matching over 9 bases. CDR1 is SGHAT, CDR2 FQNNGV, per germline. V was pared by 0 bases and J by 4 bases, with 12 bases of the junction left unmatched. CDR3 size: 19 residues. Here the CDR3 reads CASSLDPRAGGRSTGELFF. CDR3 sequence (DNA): TGTGCCAGCAGCTTAGATCCACGAGCGGGAGGTCGGAGCACCGGGGAGCTGTTTTTT.

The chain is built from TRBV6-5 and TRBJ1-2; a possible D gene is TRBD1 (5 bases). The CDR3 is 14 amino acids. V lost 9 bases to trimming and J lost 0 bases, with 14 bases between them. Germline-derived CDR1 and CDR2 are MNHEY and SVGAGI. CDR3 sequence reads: CASFGGTTNYGYTF. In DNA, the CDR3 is TGTGCCAGTTTCGGGGGTACCACTAACTATGGCTACACCTTC.

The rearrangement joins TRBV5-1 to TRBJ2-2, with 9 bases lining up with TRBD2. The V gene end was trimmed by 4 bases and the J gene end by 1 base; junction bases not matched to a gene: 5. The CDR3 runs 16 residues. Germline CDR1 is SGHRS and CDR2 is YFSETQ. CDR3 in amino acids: CASSAMTSGNTGELFF. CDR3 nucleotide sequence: TGCGCCAGCAGCGCAATGACTAGCGGGAACACCGGGGAGCTGTTTTTT.

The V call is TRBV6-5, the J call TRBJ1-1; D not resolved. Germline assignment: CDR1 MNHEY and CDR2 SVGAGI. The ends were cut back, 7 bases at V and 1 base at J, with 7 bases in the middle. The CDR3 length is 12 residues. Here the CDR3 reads CASTRGNTEAFF. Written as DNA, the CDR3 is TGTGCCAGCACCAGAGGGAACACTGAAGCTTTCTTT.

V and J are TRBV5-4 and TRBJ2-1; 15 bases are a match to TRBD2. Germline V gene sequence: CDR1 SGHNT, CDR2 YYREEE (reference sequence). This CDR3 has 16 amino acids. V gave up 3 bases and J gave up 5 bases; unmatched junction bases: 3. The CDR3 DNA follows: TGTGCCAGCAGCTCCGGGACTAGCGGGAGGAACAATGAGCAGTTCTTC. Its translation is CASSSGTSGRNNEQFF.

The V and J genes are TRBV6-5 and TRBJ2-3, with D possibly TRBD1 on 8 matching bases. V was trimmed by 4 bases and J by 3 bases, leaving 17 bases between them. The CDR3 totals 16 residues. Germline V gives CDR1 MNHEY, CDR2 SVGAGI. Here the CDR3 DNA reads TGTGCCAGCAGTTCGCCTTACAGGGGGGGAACAGATACGCAGTATTTT. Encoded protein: CASSSPYRGGTDTQYF.